A selection of T cell receptor beta chains follows, all from one sample in a study of monozygotic twins with inflammatory bowel disease. With the 5' RACE reads reprocessed, TCRdb shows one record per CDR3 protein and no DNA. This listing includes 200,000 to 250,000 distinct CDR3 sequences. Sequencing input: blood. The receptors shown here come from a human donor with ulcerative colitis or Crohn's disease, or a healthy co-twin of an affected twin (not recorded which). Both conserved end residues are part of each CDR3.

j_call,cdr3_length,v_call,cdr3_aa
TRBJ2-1,13,TRBV5-6,CASSDSSESEQFF
TRBJ1-5,17,TRBV20-1,CSAVSQGRASSNQPQHF
TRBJ2-3,15,TRBV2,CASSELSGTTDTQYF
TRBJ2-4,15,TRBV12-3/TRBV12-4,CASSLGGLTKIIQYF
TRBJ2-5,15,TRBV30,CAWSPSGTRGETQYF
TRBJ1-1,15,TRBV20-1,CSAQSANRAGTEAFF
TRBJ2-3,12,TRBV28,CASSLWTDTQYF
TRBJ2-7,13,TRBV20-1,CSAIWRGDYEQYF
TRBJ2-2,16,TRBV6-5,CASSSGQTYLTGELFF
TRBJ1-2,13,TRBV5-1,CASSLNGKYGYTF
TRBJ2-1,14,TRBV7-6,CASSLRLADNEQFF
TRBJ2-3,18,TRBV10-2,CASSETGHGARVTDTQYF
TRBJ2-2,17,TRBV11-2,CASSSPKAGGLTGELFF
TRBJ1-5,13,TRBV6-2/TRBV6-3,CASSKLRTSPQHF
TRBJ1-6,14,TRBV27,CASARGQMNSPLHF
TRBJ2-5,17,TRBV15,CATSRDRGGLSQETQYF